This TCR beta chain is drawn from a study of T cells in Graves' hyperthyroidism and ophthalmopathy. Trimming pared 3 bases from V and 8 bases from J, leaving 7 bases between. The germline gives CDR1 MGHRA, CDR2 YSYEKL. This CDR3 comprises 11 residues. Amplification of TCR beta CDR3 regions used RNA as the template. The TCR CDR3 first-round RT-PCR relied on the HTBI primer set. In TCRdb, the multiplex PCR reads were re-called with MiXCR into one record per CDR3 protein. Of about 500,000 distinct CDR3 sequences in the sample, roughly 16% were seen once. Diagnosis rested on symptoms, serum thyroxine and TRAb, thyroid ultrasound, and orbital computed tomography.

The TCR sequence derives from a woman aged 25 to 39 with Graves' ophthalmopathy. The V and J genes are TRBV4-1 and TRBJ1-1; perhaps TRBD1 as D (6 bases). Input material: blood. DNA for the CDR3: TGCGCCAGCAGCCACCAGGGGGAAGCTTTCTTT. Its translation: CASSHQGEAFF.